The present T cell receptor beta chain was sequenced within a study of T cell responses to AZD1222 COVID-19 vaccine. Findings and caveats of the study: A mostly white British donor set with more females was recruited, and clonal diversity was possibly underestimated.

Produced via immunoSEQ multiplex PCR; TCRdb's table is partial and in-frame only. The sample lists 95,000 to 150,000 clones, around nine tenths occurring once. This clone was counted a single time. Antigen unknown. V was clipped by 2 bases and J by 4 bases, with 21 bases between them. Germline CDR1 reads LNHDA; CDR2 reads SQIVND (reference sequence). The CDR3 loop spans 18 amino acids. The source material was peripheral blood, sampled on day 0 of AZD1222 vaccination. The chain joins TRBV19 to TRBJ2-1; TRBD1 might be the D (7 bases). The clonotype was recovered from an adult in good health. CDR3 in amino acids: CASSISLGGQSIYNEQFF. Written as DNA, the CDR3 is TGTGCCAGTAGTATATCGTTGGGGGGACAGAGCATATACAATGAGCAGTTCTTC.